One sample yielded the 24 T cell receptor beta chains listed below, sequenced in a study of early T cells in non-severe SARS-CoV-2 infection. One entry per CDR3 protein, called by TCRdb with MiXCR from the 5' RACE reads. The top ten hold around 5% of the sample, which has tens of thousands of distinct CDR3 sequences, roughly 12% seen once. The sample consisted of whole blood. The source of these receptors is an adult who was a healthcare worker with PCR-confirmed SARS-CoV-2 infection or an uninfected control (not recorded which).

This clonotype was detected only a few times. The chain employs TRBV27 and TRBJ1-5; D is unclear. This CDR3 contains 15 residues. Germline values: CDR1 MNHEY, CDR2 SMNVEV (reference sequence). V was pared by 1 base and J by 4 bases, with 11 bases between. Written as DNA, the CDR3 is TGTGCCAGCAGTTTATGGCCGGGCGGAAATCAGCCCCAGCATTTT. This gives the protein CASSLWPGGNQPQHF.

The chain employs TRBV20-1 and TRBJ2-7; D possibly corresponds to TRBD2 (7 bases). V was shortened by 7 bases and J by 3 bases, with 16 bases between the two germline ends. The CDR3 has 13 amino acids. Germline CDR1 is DFQATT and CDR2 is SNEGSKA (reference sequence). The CDR3, as DNA: TGCAGTGTACCGGGGGGCGGCCACTACGAGCAGTACTTC. As protein: CSVPGGGHYEQYF.

The chain couples TRBV19 to TRBJ2-1; the match to TRBD1 covers 8 bases. After removal of 6 bases from V and 5 bases from J, the junction contained 15 bases not matched to a gene. Per the germline V gene, CDR1 is LNHDA and CDR2 is SQIVND (reference sequence). CDR3 length equals 17 residues. CDR3 residues: CASRPHPGTGPHNEQFF. The CDR3 nucleotides are TGTGCCAGTAGACCGCACCCCGGGACAGGTCCCCACAATGAGCAGTTCTTC.

This sequence joins TRBV29-1 and TRBJ1-4; D is uncertain. Trimming cost V 2 bases and J 9 bases, with 7 bases left between them. The CDR3 is 11 amino acids. Germline V CDR1 and CDR2: SQVTM, ANQGSEA. CDR3 residues: CSVEQGKKLFF. CDR3 sequence (DNA): TGCAGCGTTGAACAAGGGAAAAAACTGTTTTTT.

The chain recombines TRBV7-9 with TRBJ2-2; D gene unclear. The CDR3 length is 14 residues. V was clipped by 2 bases and J by 4 bases, with 8 bases between them. Per the germline V gene, CDR1 is SEHNR and CDR2 is FQNEAQ (reference sequence). The DNA for the CDR3 is TGTGCCAGCAGCTTAAATGGGCCCACCGGGGAGCTGTTTTTT. This translates into CASSLNGPTGELFF.

This clonotype was detected ten times or more. DNA for the CDR3: TGCAGTGCTAGAGTCGATTATGGGAGTTTGAACACTGAAGCTTTCTTT. Translating it yields CSARVDYGSLNTEAFF. The chain recombines TRBV20-1 with TRBJ1-1; D unclear. CDR1 and CDR2 (germline): DFQATT, SNEGSKA (reference sequence). Between the trimmed V and J ends, which lost 1 base and 0 bases, there was a span of 15 bases. The CDR3 sequence is 16 residues long.

The chain links TRBV10-2 to TRBJ2-7, with 8 bases fitting TRBD2. V lost 3 bases, J lost 3 bases, and 7 bases stayed unmatched. CDR1 and CDR2 (germline): WSHSY, SAAADI. This CDR3 region has 15 residues. Here the CDR3 reads CASSDRLAGLYEQYF. The CDR3 nucleotides are TGCGCCAGCAGTGATCGGCTAGCGGGCCTCTACGAGCAGTACTTC.

The V call is TRBV11-2, the J call TRBJ2-2; D is uncertain. The CDR3 totals 11 residues. The V gene's germline CDR1 is SGHAT and CDR2 FQNNGV. V was pared by 8 bases and J by 9 bases, with 10 bases between. The CDR3 DNA follows: TGTGCCAGCGCCTCTGGGAGGGAGCTGTTTTTT. Protein product: CASASGRELFF. Looking up the rest from reference TRBV11-2 and TRBJ2-2 gives the full variable domain: EAGVAQSPRYKIIEKRQSVAFWCNPISGHATLYWYQQILGQGPKLLIQFQNNGVVDDSQLPKDRFSAERLKGVDSTLKIQPAKLEDSAVYLCASASGRELFFGEGSRLTVL.

The sample holds many counts of this clonotype. The chain recombines TRBV28 with TRBJ1-1, with D unresolved. Germline assignment: CDR1 MDHEN and CDR2 SYDVKM. There are 9 residues in the CDR3. The CDR3, as DNA: TGTGAAATACACACTGAAGCTTTCTTT. Its protein is CEIHTEAFF.

The chain carries TRBV7-9 and TRBJ2-1; TRBD1 matches at 7 bases. V was clipped by 1 base and J by 9 bases; unmatched bases: 9. The CDR3 sequence is 15 residues long. In germline, CDR1 is SEHNR, CDR2 FQNEAQ (reference sequence). The CDR3 DNA sequence: TGTGCCAGCAGCTTAGAACCTCAGGGGGTGACTGAGCAGTTCTTC. The encoded protein is CASSLEPQGVTEQFF.

This clonotype was counted ten times or more. V is TRBV6-1 and J is TRBJ2-7, with D perhaps TRBD2 (5 bases). The CDR3 is made up of 13 amino acids. The germline CDR1 and CDR2 sequences are MNHNS and SASEGT. V was cut by 8 bases and J by 0 bases, with 11 bases left in between. The chain's CDR3 is CASGRESSYEQYF. The CDR3 DNA sequence: TGTGCCAGCGGGAGAGAGTCCTCCTACGAGCAGTACTTC.

V and J are TRBV7-9 and TRBJ1-4; D call uncertain. Trimming left V 2 bases short and J 0 bases short, with 10 bases between. Germline V gene lookup returns CDR1 SEHNR and CDR2 FQNEAQ (reference sequence). The CDR3 covers 16 residues. The DNA of the CDR3 is TGTGCCAGCAGCTTATTAGCATCTTCAACTAATGAAAAACTGTTTTTT. Residues: CASSLLASSTNEKLFF.

On this clonotype itself: This may be a read error, as it is one base from a much larger clone. The J gene is TRBJ2-1, the V gene TRBV28, with TRBD2 matching over 8 bases. Germline trimming cut 10 bases from V and 9 bases from J; bases unmatched to any gene: 17. Germline loops: CDR1 MDHEN, CDR2 SYDVKM. The CDR3 is 15 residues long. This chain's CDR3 is CANKTGSGEVSEQFF. The DNA for the CDR3 is TGTGCCAACAAAACGGGTAGCGGGGAGGTGAGTGAGCAGTTCTTC.

This clonotype was detected many times. The chain combines TRBV6-2 or TRBV6-3 with TRBJ2-1, with TRBD2 matching 11 bases. The CDR3 consists of 17 residues. The V gene end was trimmed by 3 bases and the J gene end by 5 bases; junction bases not matched to a gene: 9. Germline CDR1 MNHEY, CDR2 SVGEGT. CDR3 residues: CASSYRLAGGPDNEQFF. DNA of the CDR3: TGTGCCAGCAGTTATAGGCTAGCGGGAGGTCCAGACAATGAGCAGTTCTTC.

This clonotype turned up a few times. V is TRBV9 and J is TRBJ2-2, with TRBD2 matching over 10 bases. V gave up 0 bases and J gave up 7 bases; unmatched junction bases: 12. This CDR3 has 18 residues. The germline CDR1 and CDR2 sequences are SGDLS and YYNGEE. CDR3 region: CASSVERSSGSRNGELFF. DNA for the CDR3: TGTGCCAGCAGCGTAGAGAGGTCTAGCGGGAGTCGTAACGGGGAGCTGTTTTTT.

This clonotype was detected many times. V gene TRBV18 combines with J gene TRBJ2-1, with 7 bases aligning to TRBD1. The CDR3 contains 16 residues. V lost 5 bases and J lost 3; bases outside the gene matches: 10. Looked up from germline, CDR1 is KGHSH and CDR2 is LQKENI. CDR3 region: CASSSLTGTFYNEQFF. In DNA form, the CDR3 reads TGTGCCAGCTCATCTTTGACAGGGACCTTCTACAATGAGCAGTTCTTC.

The rearrangement joins TRBV7-3 to TRBJ1-1, with D unclear. The CDR3 has 13 residues. Germline V gene lookup returns CDR1 SGHTA and CDR2 FQGTGA. V was pared by 5 bases and J by 0 bases, with 7 bases between. CDR3 loop: CASSTRMNTEAFF. CDR3 coding DNA: TGTGCCAGCAGCACCAGGATGAACACTGAAGCTTTCTTT.

This rearrangement joins TRBV4-1 to TRBJ1-5; the D gene is possibly TRBD1 (6 bases). Looked up from germline, CDR1 is MGHRA and CDR2 is YSYEKL. This CDR3 has 16 amino acids. V lost 1 base, J lost 7 bases, and 17 bases lay in between. The CDR3 is CASSQGDTHIGQPQHF. DNA for the CDR3: TGCGCCAGCAGCCAAGGGGACACGCACATCGGGCAGCCCCAGCATTTT.

The table lists this clonotype with a few counts. The V call is TRBV6-1, the J call TRBJ2-2; the D is unclear. Trimming shortened V by 1 base and J by 7 bases, and 13 bases separated the two germline ends. This CDR3 contains 15 residues. Germline values: CDR1 MNHNS, CDR2 SASEGT. CDR3 protein: CASSEGVGDGGELFF. The CDR3 bases are TGTGCCAGCAGTGAAGGTGTAGGCGATGGCGGGGAGCTGTTTTTT.

V is TRBV30 and J is TRBJ1-2, with 8 positions matching TRBD1. The germline V gene encodes CDR1 GTSNPN and CDR2 SVGIG (reference sequence). J gave up 4 bases and V 5 bases, and 15 bases lay outside the gene matches. The length of the CDR3 is 16 residues. For the CDR3, the DNA is TGTGCCTGGCTTGGACGGATAACAGGGGGGTTCTATGGCTACACCTTC. This sequence encodes CAWLGRITGGFYGYTF.

There are a few counts of this clonotype. V gene TRBV7-2 combines with J gene TRBJ1-1, with D uncertain. CDR3 size: 14 residues. V lost 4 bases and J 2 bases, leaving 11 bases between the germline ends. CDR1 SGHTA and CDR2 FQGNSA come from the germline V gene. The CDR3, as DNA: TGTGCCAGCAGCTCCCTTGGGTCCAACACTGAAGCTTTCTTT. Residues: CASSSLGSNTEAFF.

Many counts were recorded for this clonotype. The chain employs TRBV11-3 and TRBJ2-1; 7 bases fit TRBD2. Per germline, CDR1 SGHNT and CDR2 YENEEA. The CDR3 sequence is 18 residues long. J lost 4 bases, V lost 0 bases, and 12 bases had no gene match. In DNA form, the CDR3 reads TGTGCCAGCAGCTTAGATCAGGGCGGGAGCGCCAAATACAATGAGCAGTTCTTC. This translates into CASSLDQGGSAKYNEQFF.

The V call is TRBV3-1, the J call TRBJ2-1, with D possibly matching TRBD2 (6 bases). Per germline, CDR1 LGHDT and CDR2 YNNKEL (reference sequence). V dropped 1 base and J dropped 9 bases, with 19 bases sitting between them. The CDR3 has 16 amino acids. The CDR3 DNA follows: TGTGCCAGCAGCCAAGGGGGCTGGGGGGTACTCTCTGAGCAGTTCTTC. This translates into CASSQGGWGVLSEQFF.

This clonotype was observed a handful of times. The V call is TRBV28, the J call TRBJ2-7; D is uncertain. The germline V and J ends were trimmed by 6 bases and 3 bases, with 6 bases remaining between them. Germline loops: CDR1 MDHEN, CDR2 SYDVKM. The CDR3 runs to 11 residues. The DNA for the CDR3 is TGTGCCAGCAGGAATCTCTACGAGCAGTACTTC. Its translation is CASRNLYEQYF.